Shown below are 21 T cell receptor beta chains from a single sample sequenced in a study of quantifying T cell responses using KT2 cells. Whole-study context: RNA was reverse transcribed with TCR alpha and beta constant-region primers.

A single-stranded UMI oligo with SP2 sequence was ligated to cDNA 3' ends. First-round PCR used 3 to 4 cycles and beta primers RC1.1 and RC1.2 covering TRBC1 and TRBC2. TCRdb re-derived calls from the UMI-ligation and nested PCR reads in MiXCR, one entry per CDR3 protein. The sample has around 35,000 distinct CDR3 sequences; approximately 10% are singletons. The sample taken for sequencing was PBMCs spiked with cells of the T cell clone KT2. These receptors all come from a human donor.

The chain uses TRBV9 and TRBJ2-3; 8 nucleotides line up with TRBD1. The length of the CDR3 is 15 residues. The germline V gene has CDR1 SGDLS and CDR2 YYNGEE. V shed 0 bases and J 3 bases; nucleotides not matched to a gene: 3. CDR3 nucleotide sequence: TGTGCCAGCAGCGTAGGGGGACAGGAGACAGATACGCAGTATTTT. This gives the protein CASSVGGQETDTQYF.

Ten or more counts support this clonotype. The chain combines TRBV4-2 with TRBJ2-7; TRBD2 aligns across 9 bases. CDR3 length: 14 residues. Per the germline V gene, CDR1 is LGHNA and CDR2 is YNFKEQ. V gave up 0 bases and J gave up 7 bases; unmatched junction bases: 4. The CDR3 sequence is CASSQDSGRGEQYF. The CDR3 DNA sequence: TGTGCCAGCAGCCAAGATAGCGGGAGAGGTGAGCAGTACTTC.

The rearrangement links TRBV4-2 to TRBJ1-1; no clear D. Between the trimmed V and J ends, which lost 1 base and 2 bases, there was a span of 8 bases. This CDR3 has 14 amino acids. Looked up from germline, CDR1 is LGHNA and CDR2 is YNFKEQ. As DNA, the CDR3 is TGTGCCAGCAGCCAAGCGGTCAGAAACACTGAAGCTTTCTTT. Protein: CASSQAVRNTEAFF.

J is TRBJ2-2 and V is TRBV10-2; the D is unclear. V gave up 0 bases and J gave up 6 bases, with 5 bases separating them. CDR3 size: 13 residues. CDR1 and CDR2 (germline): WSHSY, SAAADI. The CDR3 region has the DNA TGCGCCAGCAGTGAGTCGTTCCCCGGGGAGCTGTTTTTT. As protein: CASSESFPGELFF.

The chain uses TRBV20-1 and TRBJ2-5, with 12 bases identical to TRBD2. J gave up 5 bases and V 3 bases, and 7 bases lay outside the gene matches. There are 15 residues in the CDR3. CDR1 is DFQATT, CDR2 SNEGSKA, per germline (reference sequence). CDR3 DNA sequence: TGCAGTGCTAGGAGACTAGCGGGAGTTAGCGAGACCCAGTACTTC. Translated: CSARRLAGVSETQYF.

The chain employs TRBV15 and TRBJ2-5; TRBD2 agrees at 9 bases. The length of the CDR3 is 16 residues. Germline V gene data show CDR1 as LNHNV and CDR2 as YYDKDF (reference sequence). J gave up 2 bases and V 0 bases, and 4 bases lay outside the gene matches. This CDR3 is CATSRDRAGGQETQYF. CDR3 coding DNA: TGTGCCACCAGCAGAGATAGAGCGGGGGGACAAGAGACCCAGTACTTC.

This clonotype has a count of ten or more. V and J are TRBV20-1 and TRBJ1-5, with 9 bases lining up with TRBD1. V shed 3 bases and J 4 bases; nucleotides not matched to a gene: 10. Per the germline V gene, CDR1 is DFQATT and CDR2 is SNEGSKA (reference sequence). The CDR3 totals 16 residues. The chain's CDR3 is CSARTPGTGRNQPQHF. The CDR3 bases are TGCAGTGCTAGGACTCCCGGGACAGGGAGAAATCAGCCCCAGCATTTT.

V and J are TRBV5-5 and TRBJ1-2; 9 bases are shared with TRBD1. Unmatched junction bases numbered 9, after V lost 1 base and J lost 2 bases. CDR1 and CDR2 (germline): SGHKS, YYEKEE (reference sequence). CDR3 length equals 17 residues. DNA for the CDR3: TGTGCCAGCAGCTTGTACTATCGAACAGGGGGCAACTATGGCTACACCTTC. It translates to CASSLYYRTGGNYGYTF.

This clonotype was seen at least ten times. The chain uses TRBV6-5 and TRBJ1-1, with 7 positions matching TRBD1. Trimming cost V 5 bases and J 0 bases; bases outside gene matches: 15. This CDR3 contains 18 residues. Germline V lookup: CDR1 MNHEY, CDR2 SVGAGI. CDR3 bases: TGTGCCAGCAGTCCCCGCCCGGGACAGAACTTTATGAACACTGAAGCTTTCTTT. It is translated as CASSPRPGQNFMNTEAFF.

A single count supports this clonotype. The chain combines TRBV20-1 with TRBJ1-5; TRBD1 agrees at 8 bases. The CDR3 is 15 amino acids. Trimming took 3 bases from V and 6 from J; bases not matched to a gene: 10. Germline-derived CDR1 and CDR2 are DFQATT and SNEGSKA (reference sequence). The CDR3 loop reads CSASQLRQGSQPQHF. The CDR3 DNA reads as TGCAGTGCTAGTCAACTTAGACAGGGGAGTCAGCCCCAGCATTTT.

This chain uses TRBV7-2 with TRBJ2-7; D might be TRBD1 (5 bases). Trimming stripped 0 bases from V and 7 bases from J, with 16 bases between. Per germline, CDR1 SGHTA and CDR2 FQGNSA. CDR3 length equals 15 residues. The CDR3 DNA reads TGTGCCAGCAGCTTAGCGGGAAGGGTAAGGGGTGAGCAGTACTTC. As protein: CASSLAGRVRGEQYF.

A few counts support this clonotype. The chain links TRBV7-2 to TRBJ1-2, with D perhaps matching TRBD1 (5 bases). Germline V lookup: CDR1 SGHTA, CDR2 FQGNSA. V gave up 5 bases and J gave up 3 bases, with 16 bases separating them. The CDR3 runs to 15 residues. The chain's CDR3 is CASSLRSRDDYGYTF. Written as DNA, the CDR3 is TGTGCCAGCAGCCTGAGGTCCAGGGATGACTATGGCTACACCTTC.

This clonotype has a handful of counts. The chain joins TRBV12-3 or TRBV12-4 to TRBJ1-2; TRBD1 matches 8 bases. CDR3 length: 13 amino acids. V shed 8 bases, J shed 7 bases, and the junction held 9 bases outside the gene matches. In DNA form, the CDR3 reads TGTGCCAGCCAACAGGGGGAAGAACCTGGCTACACCTTC. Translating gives CASQQGEEPGYTF.

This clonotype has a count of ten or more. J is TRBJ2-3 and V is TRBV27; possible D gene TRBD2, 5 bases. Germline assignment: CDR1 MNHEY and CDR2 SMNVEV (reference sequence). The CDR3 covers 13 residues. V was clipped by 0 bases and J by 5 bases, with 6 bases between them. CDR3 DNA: TGTGCCAGCAGTTTATCTGGGAGAGATACGCAGTATTTT. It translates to CASSLSGRDTQYF.

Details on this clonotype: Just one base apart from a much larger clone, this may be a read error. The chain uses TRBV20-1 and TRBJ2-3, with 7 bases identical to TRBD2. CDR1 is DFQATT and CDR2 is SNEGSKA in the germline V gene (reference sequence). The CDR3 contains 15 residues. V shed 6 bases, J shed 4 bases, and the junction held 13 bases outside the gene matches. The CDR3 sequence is CSALGDGRISDTQYF. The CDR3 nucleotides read TGCAGTGCATTAGGTGACGGGAGGATCTCAGATACGCAGTATTTT.

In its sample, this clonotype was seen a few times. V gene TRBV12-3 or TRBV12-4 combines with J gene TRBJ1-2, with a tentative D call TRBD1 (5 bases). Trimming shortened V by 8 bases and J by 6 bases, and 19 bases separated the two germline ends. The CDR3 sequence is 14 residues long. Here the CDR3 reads CASQLKGDGDGYTF. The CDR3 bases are TGTGCCAGCCAGTTGAAAGGGGATGGAGATGGCTACACCTTC.

The CDR3 nucleotides are TGTGCCAGCAGCCAAGTTAGGGGTGGCGAGCAGTACTTC. This translates into CASSQVRGGEQYF. The chain links TRBV3-1 to TRBJ2-7, with a possible D match to TRBD1 (5 bases). The germline V gene has CDR1 LGHDT and CDR2 YNNKEL (reference sequence). The CDR3 consists of 13 residues. Trimming took off 1 base at V and 6 bases at J, with 10 bases between the two ends.

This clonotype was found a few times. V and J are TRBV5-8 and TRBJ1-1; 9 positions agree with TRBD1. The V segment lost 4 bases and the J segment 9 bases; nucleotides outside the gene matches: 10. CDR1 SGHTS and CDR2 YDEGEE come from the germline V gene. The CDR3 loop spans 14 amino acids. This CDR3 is CASSPGQGRAKAFF. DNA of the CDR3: TGTGCCAGCAGCCCTGGACAGGGGAGGGCCAAAGCTTTCTTT.

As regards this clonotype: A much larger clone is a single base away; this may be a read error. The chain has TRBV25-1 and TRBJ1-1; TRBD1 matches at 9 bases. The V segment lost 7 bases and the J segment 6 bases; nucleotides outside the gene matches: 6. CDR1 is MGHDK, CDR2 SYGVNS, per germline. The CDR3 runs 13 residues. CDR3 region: CASTTGGWSEAFF. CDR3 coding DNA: TGTGCCAGCACCACAGGGGGCTGGTCTGAAGCTTTCTTT.

CDR3 in DNA: TGTGCCAGCAGAAAACAGGTCTATAATTCACCCCTCCACTTT. This gives the protein CASRKQVYNSPLHF. The chain carries TRBV6-5 and TRBJ1-6; maybe TRBD1 (5 bases). Per the germline V gene, CDR1 is MNHEY and CDR2 is SVGAGI. Trimming stripped 6 bases from V and 3 bases from J, with 9 bases between. The CDR3 is made up of 14 amino acids.

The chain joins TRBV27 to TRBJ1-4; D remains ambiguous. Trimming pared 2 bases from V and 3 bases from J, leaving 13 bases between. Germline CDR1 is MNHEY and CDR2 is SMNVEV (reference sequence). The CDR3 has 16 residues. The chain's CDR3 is CASSLVVDRANEKLFF. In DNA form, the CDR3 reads TGTGCCAGCAGTTTAGTTGTAGATCGAGCTAATGAAAAACTGTTTTTT.